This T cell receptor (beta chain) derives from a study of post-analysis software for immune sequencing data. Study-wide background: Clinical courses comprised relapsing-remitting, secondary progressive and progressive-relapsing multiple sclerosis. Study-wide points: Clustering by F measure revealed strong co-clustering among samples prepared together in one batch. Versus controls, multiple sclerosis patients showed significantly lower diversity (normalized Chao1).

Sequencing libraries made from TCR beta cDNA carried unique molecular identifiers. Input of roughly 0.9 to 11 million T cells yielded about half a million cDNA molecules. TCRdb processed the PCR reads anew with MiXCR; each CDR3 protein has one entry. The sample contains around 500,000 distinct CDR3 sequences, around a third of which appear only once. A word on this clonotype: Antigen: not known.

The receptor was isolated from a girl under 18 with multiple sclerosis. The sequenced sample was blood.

The chain's CDR3 is CSARTQPGTDTQYF. The CDR3 nucleotides are TGCAGTGCCCGCACCCAACCAGGCACAGATACGCAGTATTTT. This rearrangement joins TRBV20-1 to TRBJ2-3; D remains unclear. Germline V gene data show CDR1 as DFQATT and CDR2 as SNEGSKA (reference sequence). Trimming left V 6 bases short and J 1 base short, with 14 bases between. The CDR3 runs 14 residues.